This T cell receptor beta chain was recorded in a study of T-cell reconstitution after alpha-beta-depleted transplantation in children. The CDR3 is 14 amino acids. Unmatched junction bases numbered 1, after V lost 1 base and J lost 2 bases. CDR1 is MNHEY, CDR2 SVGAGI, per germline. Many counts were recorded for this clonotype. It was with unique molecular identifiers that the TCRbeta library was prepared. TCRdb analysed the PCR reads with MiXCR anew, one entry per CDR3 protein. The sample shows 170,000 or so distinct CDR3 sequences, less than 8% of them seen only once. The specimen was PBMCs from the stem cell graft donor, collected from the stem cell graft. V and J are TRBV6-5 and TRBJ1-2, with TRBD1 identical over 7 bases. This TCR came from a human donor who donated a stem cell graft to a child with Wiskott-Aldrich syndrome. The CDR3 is CASSYWDRNYGYTF. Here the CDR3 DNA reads TGTGCCAGCAGTTACTGGGACAGAAACTATGGCTACACCTTC.